This T cell receptor beta chain was documented in a study of OX40 agonist ivuxolimab in advanced cancers. About the research overall: Ivuxolimab, an antibody acting as an agonist of OX40 (CD134), was used to treat patients. A diagnosis of hepatocellular carcinoma, melanoma, renal cell or head and neck cancer was present in dose-escalation patients.

The protocol was immunoSEQ multiplex PCR, while the TCRdb copy is restricted to in-frame clones and leaves out a portion. This sample has about 99,000 clones, with around 96% found just once. People who had autoimmune disease history or systemic immunosuppression were excluded. The sequence was collected from an adult with an advanced solid tumor such as melanoma, head and neck, liver or kidney cancer. The sample here was CD4+ or CD8+ T cells sorted from blood, taken in a trial of the OX40 agonist ivuxolimab.

CDR3 in amino acids: CASSLTRFPPQHF. The CDR3, as DNA: TGTGCCAGCAGTTTAACCCGATTTCCGCCCCAGCATTTT. The V and J genes are TRBV27 and TRBJ1-5; D gene unclear. The CDR3 extends over 13 amino acids. Trimming pared 2 bases from V and 9 bases from J, leaving 11 bases between. Germline lookup yields CDR1 MNHEY and CDR2 SMNVEV (reference sequence).